This record covers a single TCR beta chain. The junction and the germline gene differ at one end; a read error may be behind it. Germline-derived CDR1 and CDR2 are MNHEY and SVGAGI. The CDR3 loop spans 13 amino acids. The library came from three nested PCR rounds adapted from ARM-PCR protocols. MiXCR, applied by TCRdb to the multiplex PCR reads, yields one record per CDR3 protein. The sample records about 79,000 distinct CDR3 sequences, 72% being singletons. This sample stems from a study of tumor and adjacent non-tumor tissue in lung cancer. No cell sorting was done before RNA was extracted from the tissue.

Sequenced: lung tumor tissue. V and J are TRBV6-5 and TRBJ1-2; the D gene is possibly TRBD1 (6 bases). The sequence came from a woman between 40 and 50 years old with non-small cell lung cancer. CDR3 DNA sequence: TGTGCCAGCAGTTACGCCCCATGGGGGGGCTGCACCTTC. Its translation: CASSYAPWGGCTF.